The 22 T cell receptor beta chains presented below share a single source sample, sequenced in a study of OX40 agonist ivuxolimab in advanced cancers. Assay used: immunoSEQ multiplex PCR; TCRdb lists only in-frame clones, some missing. The sample gives about 28,000 clones, around 85% of which show up once; approximately 32% is in the top ten. Source: CD4+ or CD8+ T cells sorted from blood, taken in a trial of the OX40 agonist ivuxolimab. The origin of the receptors is an adult with an advanced solid tumor such as melanoma, head and neck, liver or kidney cancer.

The chain has TRBV4-1 and TRBJ2-5; the match to TRBD1 covers 10 bases. The DNA end is more similar to TRBJ2-7, so the J call may be wrong. The CDR3 has 14 amino acids. Germline V lookup: CDR1 MGHRA, CDR2 YSYEKL. The CDR3 DNA reads TGCGCCAGCAGCCCCGGACAGGGGGGCTACGAGCAGTACTTC. This gives the protein CASSPGQGGYEQYF.

The chain carries TRBV6-1 and TRBJ1-3, with D possibly TRBD1 on 5 matching bases. Trimming took 2 bases from V and 0 from J, leaving 11 bases between them. Per the germline V gene, CDR1 is MNHNS and CDR2 is SASEGT. The CDR3 runs to 16 residues. The CDR3 spells CASSESGGSSGNTIYF. The CDR3 region has the DNA TGTGCCAGCAGTGAAAGCGGGGGGAGCTCTGGAAACACCATATATTTT.

The DNA for the CDR3 is TGTGCCTGGAGTGCGGGCAGGGGGGTCGAGCAGTACTTC. Translated, it gives CAWSAGRGVEQYF. V is TRBV30 and J is TRBJ2-7, with D possibly TRBD1 on 7 matching bases. This CDR3 contains 13 residues. Per the germline V gene, CDR1 is GTSNPN and CDR2 is SVGIG (reference sequence). V dropped 1 base and J dropped 6 bases, with 13 bases sitting between them.

To note about this clone: The conserved phenylalanine or tryptophan normally closing the CDR3 is absent here, so this likely arose from a read error. No DNA is shown, since the ends of the CDR3 on it are uncertain; the CDR3 is the one TCRdb lists. The V and J genes are TRBV23-1 and TRBJ1-2. TRBV23-1 counts as an open reading frame of uncertain function. The CDR3 spans 9 amino acids, including both terminal residues. CDR3: CASFKGALP.

This clone occurred a few times. V usage is TRBV6-1 and J usage is TRBJ1-2, with TRBD1 matching 8 bases. With 9 bases clipped from V and 6 bases from J, the junction kept 6 bases outside the gene matches. There are 12 residues in the CDR3. Per the germline V gene, CDR1 is MNHNS and CDR2 is SASEGT. This CDR3 is CASGRGQNGYTF. The CDR3 DNA reads TGTGCCAGTGGCAGGGGGCAAAATGGCTACACCTTC.

The rearrangement uses TRBV30 and TRBJ2-3; D is unresolved. Germline CDR1 is GTSNPN and CDR2 is SVGIG (reference sequence). The CDR3 is made up of 14 amino acids. The ends were cut back, 5 bases at V and 0 bases at J, with 12 bases in the middle. The CDR3 spells CAWGGEVSTDTQYF. CDR3 nucleotide sequence: TGTGCCTGGGGCGGAGAAGTTAGCACAGATACGCAGTATTTT.

The table lists this clone with a few counts. J is TRBJ1-2 and V is TRBV7-9; tentative D call: TRBD1 (5 bases). Germline values: CDR1 SEHNR, CDR2 FQNEAQ (reference sequence). CDR3 length: 16 amino acids. V lost 5 bases, J lost 7 bases, and 23 bases lay in between. CDR3 loop: CASSPRDLGLRSGYTF. The CDR3 DNA reads TGTGCCAGCAGCCCGAGAGATTTGGGGCTTCGGAGTGGCTACACCTTC. The variable domain in full, completed from reference TRBV7-9 and TRBJ1-2, reads DTGVSQNPRHKITKRGQNVTFRCDPISEHNRLYWYRQTLGQGPEFLTYFQNEAQLEKSRLLSDRFSAERPKGSFSTLEIQRTEQGDSAMYLCASSPRDLGLRSGYTFGSGTRLTVV.

V and J are TRBV7-6 and TRBJ2-7; 11 bases match TRBD2. The CDR3 covers 19 residues. Trimming at V came to 2 bases and at J to 0 bases, leaving 12 bases not matched to a gene. Looked up from germline, CDR1 is SGHVS and CDR2 is FNYEAQ. CDR3 amino acids: CASSLFSGGSGRDSYEQYF. As DNA, the CDR3 is TGTGCCAGCAGCTTATTTTCGGGAGGTAGCGGGAGGGACTCCTACGAGCAGTACTTC.

CDR3 region: CASSEFVNTEAFF. The CDR3 nucleotides read TGTGCCAGCAGTGAATTCGTGAACACTGAAGCTTTCTTT. The genes are TRBV6-1 and TRBJ1-1; D gene unclear. Trimming left V 2 bases short and J 0 bases short, with 4 bases between. The CDR3 totals 13 residues. The germline CDR1 and CDR2 sequences are MNHNS and SASEGT.

This clone appeared a few times. The gene calls are TRBV11-2 and TRBJ2-7; D is ambiguous. V shed 5 bases and J shed 5 bases, with 16 bases lying between them. CDR1 is SGHAT, CDR2 FQNNGV, per germline. The CDR3 contains 14 residues. In DNA, the CDR3 is TGTGCCAGCAGCAATACCGGGCCTACCGACGAGCAGTACTTC. It codes for CASSNTGPTDEQYF.

The CDR3 sequence: CSVEREGSYEQYF. The CDR3 nucleotides are TGCAGCGTTGAGCGAGAGGGGTCCTACGAGCAGTACTTC. The chain employs TRBV29-1 and TRBJ2-7, with D possibly being TRBD1 or TRBD2 (5 bases each). V was pared by 3 bases and J by 1 base, with 10 bases between. Germline CDR1 SQVTM, CDR2 ANQGSEA. This CDR3 spans 13 amino acids.

J is TRBJ1-5 and V is TRBV13, with 7 bases that match TRBD1. Trimming took 5 bases from V and 0 from J; bases not matched to a gene: 7. The length of the CDR3 is 16 residues. Germline CDR1 is PRHDT and CDR2 is FYEKMQ (reference sequence). The CDR3 nucleotides read TGTGCCAGCAGCCTAAACAGGGGAAATAGCAATCAGCCCCAGCATTTT. Amino acid sequence: CASSLNRGNSNQPQHF.

V and J are TRBV28 and TRBJ1-2; possible D gene TRBD1, 5 bases. V was pared by 3 bases and J by 2 bases, with 13 bases between. This CDR3 comprises 15 residues. Germline CDR1 reads MDHEN; CDR2 reads SYDVKM. The CDR3 region is CASSLIGTGNYGYTF. Here the CDR3 DNA reads TGTGCCAGCAGTTTGATAGGGACCGGGAACTATGGCTACACCTTC.

This chain links TRBV6-5 with TRBJ1-4; D remains ambiguous. From germline, CDR1 is MNHEY and CDR2 SVGAGI. This CDR3 is 14 amino acids long. Trimming pared 0 bases from V and 2 bases from J, leaving 4 bases between. The CDR3 sequence: CASSYSSTNEKLFF. DNA of the CDR3: TGTGCCAGCAGTTACTCATCGACTAATGAAAAACTGTTTTTT.

The rearrangement joins TRBV27 to TRBJ2-7, with D possibly being TRBD1 (5 bases). The CDR3 loop spans 13 amino acids. Trimming pared 2 bases from V and 4 bases from J, leaving 9 bases between. Germline loops: CDR1 MNHEY, CDR2 SMNVEV (reference sequence). Here the CDR3 DNA reads TGTGCCAGCAGTTTAAGCAGGGATTACGAGCAGTACTTC. This sequence encodes CASSLSRDYEQYF.

Written as DNA, the CDR3 is TGTGCCAGCAGCCCCTGGGGAAAGGACAGGGGGCAAGAGACCCAGTACTTC. Encoded protein: CASSPWGKDRGQETQYF. The V and J genes are TRBV11-2 and TRBJ2-5; 10 bases map to TRBD1. The CDR3 consists of 17 residues. Trimming took 5 bases from V and 2 from J; bases not matched to a gene: 11. Germline V CDR1 and CDR2: SGHAT, FQNNGV.

This clone was detected once. V and J are TRBV9 and TRBJ1-2, with 8 positions matching TRBD1. The V and J ends lost 3 bases and 8 bases, in that order; junction bases with no gene match: 18. CDR3 size: 17 residues. Per germline, CDR1 SGDLS and CDR2 YYNGEE. DNA for the CDR3: TGTGCCAGCAGCGCCGGGACAGGAATTTCACGGAAATACGGCTACACCTTC. Encoded protein: CASSAGTGISRKYGYTF.

The DNA of the CDR3 is TGTGCCAGCACCCCTGTCGGGGGCGCGGGAAACTATGGCTACACCTTC. Amino acid sequence: CASTPVGGAGNYGYTF. The gene calls are TRBV28 and TRBJ1-2, with a weak D call TRBD1 (6 bases). Germline V lookup: CDR1 MDHEN, CDR2 SYDVKM. V was cut by 7 bases and J by 2 bases, with 20 bases left in between. CDR3 length: 16 residues.

This chain joins TRBV30 and TRBJ1-6, with 9 bases fitting TRBD1. V lost 4 bases, J lost 7 bases, and 8 bases stayed unmatched. Per germline, CDR1 GTSNPN and CDR2 SVGIG (reference sequence). The CDR3 is 15 residues long. This CDR3 is CAWKMTGGINSPLHF. The CDR3 coding sequence is TGTGCCTGGAAAATGACAGGGGGGATCAATTCACCCCTCCACTTT.

The rearrangement joins TRBV7-3 to TRBJ2-1, with 8 bases aligning to TRBD1. Trimming at V came to 5 bases and at J to 2 bases, leaving 14 bases not matched to a gene. Germline loops: CDR1 SGHTA, CDR2 FQGTGA. This CDR3 is built from 18 residues. CDR3 nucleotide sequence: TGTGCCAGCAGCACGGACAGGGCCGCCCGAACTACCTACAATGAGCAGTTCTTC. Its protein is CASSTDRAARTTYNEQFF.

The V gene is TRBV7-9, the J gene TRBJ2-5; 9 bases match TRBD1. Looked up from germline, CDR1 is SEHNR and CDR2 is FQNEAQ (reference sequence). The CDR3 contains 16 residues. V dropped 5 bases and J dropped 4; count of bases not matched to a gene: 11. CDR3 region: CASSPLDRGSAETQYF. CDR3 coding DNA: TGTGCCAGCAGCCCCTTGGACAGGGGATCTGCAGAGACCCAGTACTTC.

The rearrangement joins TRBV5-1 to TRBJ1-4; D gene uncertain. Germline values: CDR1 SGHRS, CDR2 YFSETQ. Deletions cut 2 bases from V and 0 bases from J, with 8 bases between. The CDR3 contains 15 residues. The chain's CDR3 is CASSFIYATNEKLFF. The CDR3 DNA reads as TGCGCCAGCAGCTTCATATATGCAACTAATGAAAAACTGTTTTTT.